The 5 T cell receptor beta chains given below trace back to one sample, sequenced in a study of blood T cell repertoires in COVID-19. Assay: immunoSEQ multiplex PCR; the TCRdb copy retains only in-frame clones and omits some. The repertoire holds roughly 280,000 clones, with over 80% as singletons. The sequenced sample consisted of PBMCs or T cells enriched from blood (not recorded which). The receptor set was obtained from a woman aged 25 to 39 with acute COVID-19.

The count of this clone is one. The rearrangement links TRBV28 to TRBJ2-5; TRBD2 matches at 7 bases. CDR1 is MDHEN and CDR2 is SYDVKM in the germline V gene. J was trimmed by 4 bases and V by 6 bases; bases with no gene match: 5. The CDR3 has 13 amino acids. DNA of the CDR3: TGTGCCAGCAGCCGGGCGGGAGTAGAGACCCAGTACTTC. This sequence encodes CASSRAGVETQYF.

The rearrangement joins TRBV29-1 to TRBJ1-1; maybe TRBD1 (6 bases). The CDR3 length is 13 residues. The V gene lost 4 bases and the J gene lost 1 base, with 10 bases spanning the gap. Per the germline V gene, CDR1 is SQVTM and CDR2 is ANQGSEA. The CDR3 DNA follows: TGCAGCGTTGTCCGACAGGCGAACACTGAAGCTTTCTTT. Translation gives CSVVRQANTEAFF.

CDR3 nucleotide sequence: TGTGCCAGCAGGGACGGGAGGGCCGGGACAGATACGCAGTATTTT. Translating gives CASRDGRAGTDTQYF. The chain uses TRBV7-9 and TRBJ2-3; 8 nucleotides line up with TRBD2. This CDR3 comprises 15 residues. Germline CDR1 reads SEHNR; CDR2 reads FQNEAQ (reference sequence). Germline trimming cut 6 bases from V and 3 bases from J; bases unmatched to any gene: 8.

The chain couples TRBV18 to TRBJ1-2, with 7 bases fitting TRBD1. V was pared by 4 bases and J by 3 bases, with 8 bases of the junction left unmatched. Per germline, CDR1 KGHSH and CDR2 LQKENI. The CDR3 totals 15 residues. The CDR3 sequence: CASSRQHRGDYGYTF. The CDR3 DNA sequence: TGTGCCAGCTCACGACAGCACAGGGGCGACTATGGCTACACCTTC.

Details on this clone: This sample also contains other DNA sequences that code for the same CDR3. This chain links TRBV27 with TRBJ2-7; TRBD1 agrees at 7 bases. The length of the CDR3 is 14 residues. The junction had 2 bases not matched to a gene; V was cut back by 3 bases and J by 0 bases. CDR1 is MNHEY and CDR2 is SMNVEV in the germline V gene (reference sequence). Here the CDR3 reads CASSLTGSSYEQYF. The DNA for the CDR3 is TGTGCCAGCAGTTTGACAGGGAGCTCCTACGAGCAGTACTTC.